This record covers a single T cell receptor beta chain. What it binds is not known. With the read ending 3 residues before the CDR3 end, the germline J gene is used to fill in that end. This sample stems from a study of T cells in women clearing cervical HPV infection. Looking at the study overall: Blood came at first lesion visit for cases, post-clearance for controls.

General study findings and limits: Cases carried less TRBV6-7 than controls: roughly 0.11% versus 0.16%.

Clones were sequenced by immunoSEQ multiplex PCR, and TCRdb holds only the in-frame ones, with some missing. The repertoire table contains about 20,000 clones. The CDR3 spans 16 residues. In germline, CDR1 is MDHEN, CDR2 SYDVKM. V was clipped by 6 bases and J by 6 bases; unmatched bases: 12. The V gene is TRBV28, the J gene TRBJ2-1, with 9 bases that match TRBD1. Sequencing was carried out using blood buffy coat. This receptor was obtained from a woman between 18 and 70 years old with a cervical HPV16 infection that either progressed to CIN3+ or cleared (not recorded which). Here the CDR3 reads CASSPPYRGRSNEQFF. CDR3 DNA (partial): TGTGCCAGCAGCCCCCCGTACAGGGGGCGAAGCAATGAG.